This T cell receptor beta chain came from a study of response to subunit inactivated influenza vaccine. General study findings and limits: That few new T cells are recruited by each seasonal influenza vaccination was the authors' suggestion.

TCRdb redid the calling of the RT-PCR reads with MiXCR, one entry per CDR3 protein. This table holds 650,000 to 700,000 distinct CDR3 sequences, more than 15% found once. On this clonotype itself: Its specificity is not known.

This receptor was taken from a man in his forties or fifties who received an inactivated influenza vaccine. The sample consisted of PBMCs from blood, taken 11 to 12 days after vaccination.

As DNA, the CDR3 is TGCAGCGTTGAGATTTCGCGGGAGGCGACCTACGAGCAGTACTTC. Its translation is CSVEISREATYEQYF. The V and J genes are TRBV29-1 and TRBJ2-7; the match to TRBD2 covers 8 bases. V shed 3 bases and J 2 bases; nucleotides not matched to a gene: 9. The CDR3 runs 15 residues. The germline CDR1 and CDR2 sequences are SQVTM and ANQGSEA.